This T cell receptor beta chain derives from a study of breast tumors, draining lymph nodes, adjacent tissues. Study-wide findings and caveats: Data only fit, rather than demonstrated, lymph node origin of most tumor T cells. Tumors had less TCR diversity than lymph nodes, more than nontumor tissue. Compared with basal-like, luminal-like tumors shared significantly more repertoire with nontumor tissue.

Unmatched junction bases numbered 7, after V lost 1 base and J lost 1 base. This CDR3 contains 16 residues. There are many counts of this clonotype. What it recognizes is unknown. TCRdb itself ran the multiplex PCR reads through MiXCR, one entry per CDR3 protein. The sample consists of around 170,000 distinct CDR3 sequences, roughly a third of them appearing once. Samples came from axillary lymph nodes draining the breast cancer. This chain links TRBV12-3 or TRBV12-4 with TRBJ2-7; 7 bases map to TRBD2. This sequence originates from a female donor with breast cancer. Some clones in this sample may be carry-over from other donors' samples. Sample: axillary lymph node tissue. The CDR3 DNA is TGTGCCAGCAGTTTAGGGGAGGGCAGACTTTCCTACGAGCAGTACTTC. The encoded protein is CASSLGEGRLSYEQYF.